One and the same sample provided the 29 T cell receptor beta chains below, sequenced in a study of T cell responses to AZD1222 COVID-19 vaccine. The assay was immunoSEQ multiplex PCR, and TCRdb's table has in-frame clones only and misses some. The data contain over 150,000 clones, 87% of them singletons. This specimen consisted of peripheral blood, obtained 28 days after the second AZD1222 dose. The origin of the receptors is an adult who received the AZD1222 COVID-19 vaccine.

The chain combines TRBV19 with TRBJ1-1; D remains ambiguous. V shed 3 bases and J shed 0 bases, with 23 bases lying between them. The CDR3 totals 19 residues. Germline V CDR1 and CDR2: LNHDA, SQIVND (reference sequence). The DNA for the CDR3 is TGTGCCAGTAGTATTCCGTATGCCCTGGGATCTCTCCTGAACACTGAAGCTTTCTTT. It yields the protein CASSIPYALGSLLNTEAFF. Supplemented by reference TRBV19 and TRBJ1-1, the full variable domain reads DGGITQSPKYLFRKEGQNVTLSCEQNLNHDAMYWYRQDPGQGLRLIYYSQIVNDFQKGDIAEGYSVSREKKESFPLTVTSAQKNPTAFYLCASSIPYALGSLLNTEAFFGQGTRLTVV.

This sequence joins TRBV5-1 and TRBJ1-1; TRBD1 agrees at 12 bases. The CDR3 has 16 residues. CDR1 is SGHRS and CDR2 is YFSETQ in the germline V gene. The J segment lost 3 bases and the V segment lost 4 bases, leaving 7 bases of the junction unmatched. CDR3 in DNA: TGCGCCAGCAGCCCGACGGGACAGGGGGCGTACACTGAAGCTTTCTTT. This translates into CASSPTGQGAYTEAFF.

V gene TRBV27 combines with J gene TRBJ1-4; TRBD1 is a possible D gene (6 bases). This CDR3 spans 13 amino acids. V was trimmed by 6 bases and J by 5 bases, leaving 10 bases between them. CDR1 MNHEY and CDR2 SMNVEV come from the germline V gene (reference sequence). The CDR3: CASSGQTNEKLFF. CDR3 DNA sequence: TGTGCCAGCAGCGGACAGACGAATGAAAAACTGTTTTTT.

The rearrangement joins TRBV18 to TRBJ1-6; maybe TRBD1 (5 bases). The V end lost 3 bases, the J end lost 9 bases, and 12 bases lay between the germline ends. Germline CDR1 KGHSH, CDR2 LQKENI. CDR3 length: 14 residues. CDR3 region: CASSPAGGGSPLHF. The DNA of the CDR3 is TGTGCCAGCTCACCGGCGGGCGGGGGTTCACCCCTCCACTTT.

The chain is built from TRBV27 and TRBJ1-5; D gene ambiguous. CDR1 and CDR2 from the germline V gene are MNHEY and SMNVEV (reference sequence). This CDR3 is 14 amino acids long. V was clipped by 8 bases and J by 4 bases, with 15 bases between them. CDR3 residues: CASQDRLGNQPQHF. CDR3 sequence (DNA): TGTGCCAGCCAGGACCGATTAGGAAATCAGCCCCAGCATTTT.

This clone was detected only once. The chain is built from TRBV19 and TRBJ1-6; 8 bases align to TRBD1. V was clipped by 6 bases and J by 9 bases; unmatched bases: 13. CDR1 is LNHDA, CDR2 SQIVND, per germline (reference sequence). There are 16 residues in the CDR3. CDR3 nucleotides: TGTGCCAGTAGCACACTAGGACAGGGTTCAGGTTCACCCCTCCACTTT. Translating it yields CASSTLGQGSGSPLHF.

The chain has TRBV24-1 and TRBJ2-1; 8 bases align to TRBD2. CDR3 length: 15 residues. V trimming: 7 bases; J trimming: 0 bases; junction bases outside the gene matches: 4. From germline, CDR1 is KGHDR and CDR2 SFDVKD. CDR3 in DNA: TGTGCCACCAGCCGAGCGGGGGCCTCCTACAATGAGCAGTTCTTC. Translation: CATSRAGASYNEQFF.

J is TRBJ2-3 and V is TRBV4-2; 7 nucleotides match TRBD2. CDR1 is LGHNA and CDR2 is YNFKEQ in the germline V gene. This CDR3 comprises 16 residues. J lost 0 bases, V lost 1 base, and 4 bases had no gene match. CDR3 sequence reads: CASSQAGGLSTDTQYF. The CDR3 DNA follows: TGTGCCAGCAGCCAAGCGGGGGGACTTAGCACAGATACGCAGTATTTT.

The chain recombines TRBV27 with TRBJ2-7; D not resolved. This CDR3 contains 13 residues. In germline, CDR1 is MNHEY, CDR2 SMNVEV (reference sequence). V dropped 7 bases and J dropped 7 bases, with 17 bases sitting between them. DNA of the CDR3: TGTGCCAGCAAGGGTCGGTCGGATGGGGAGCAGTACTTC. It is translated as CASKGRSDGEQYF.

As DNA, the CDR3 is TGTGCCACCAGTTCAGGGGGAATGAACACCGGGGAGCTGTTTTTT. It is translated as CATSSGGMNTGELFF. The chain couples TRBV24-1 to TRBJ2-2; 7 bases line up with TRBD1. The CDR3 has 15 amino acids. V lost 6 bases, J lost 1 base, and 4 bases stayed unmatched. Germline loops: CDR1 KGHDR, CDR2 SFDVKD.

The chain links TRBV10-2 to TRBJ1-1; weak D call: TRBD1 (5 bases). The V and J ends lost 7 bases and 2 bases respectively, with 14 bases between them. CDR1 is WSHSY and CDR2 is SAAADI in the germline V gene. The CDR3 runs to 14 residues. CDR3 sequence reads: CASKSGSSNTEAFF. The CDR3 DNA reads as TGCGCCAGCAAGTCAGGGAGTAGTAACACTGAAGCTTTCTTT.

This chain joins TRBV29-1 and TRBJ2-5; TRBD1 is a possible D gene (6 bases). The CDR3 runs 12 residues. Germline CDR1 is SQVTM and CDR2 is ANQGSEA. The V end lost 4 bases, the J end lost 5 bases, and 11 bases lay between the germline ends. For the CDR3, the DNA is TGCAGCGTTGGGGGGCCGGGGGAGACCCAGTACTTC. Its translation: CSVGGPGETQYF.

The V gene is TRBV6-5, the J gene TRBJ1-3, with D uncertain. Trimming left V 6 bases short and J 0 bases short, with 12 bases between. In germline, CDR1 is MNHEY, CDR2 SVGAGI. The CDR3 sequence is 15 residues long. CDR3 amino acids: CASSYHSRSGNTIYF. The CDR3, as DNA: TGTGCCAGCAGCTATCACTCCCGCTCTGGAAACACCATATATTTT.

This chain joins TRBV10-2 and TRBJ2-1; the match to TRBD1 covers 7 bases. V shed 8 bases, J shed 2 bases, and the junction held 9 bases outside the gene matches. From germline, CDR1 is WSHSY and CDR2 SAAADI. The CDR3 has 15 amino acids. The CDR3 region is CASGSRDRTYNEQFF. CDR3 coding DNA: TGCGCCAGCGGGTCGAGGGACAGAACCTACAATGAGCAGTTCTTC.

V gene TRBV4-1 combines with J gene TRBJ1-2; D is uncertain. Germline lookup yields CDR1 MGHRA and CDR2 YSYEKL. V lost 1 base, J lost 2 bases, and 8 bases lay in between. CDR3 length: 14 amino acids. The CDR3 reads CASSQVLRNYGYTF. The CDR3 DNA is TGCGCCAGCAGCCAAGTCCTCAGAAACTATGGCTACACCTTC.

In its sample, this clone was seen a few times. In DNA, the CDR3 is TGTGCTAGTGGTTTGGTACTCGACACTGAAGCTTTCTTT. As protein: CASGLVLDTEAFF. The J gene is TRBJ1-1, the V gene TRBV12-5; D gene unclear. The length of the CDR3 is 13 residues. Trimming took off 0 bases at V and 3 bases at J, with 5 bases between the two ends. Looked up from germline, CDR1 is LGHNT and CDR2 is FRNRAP.

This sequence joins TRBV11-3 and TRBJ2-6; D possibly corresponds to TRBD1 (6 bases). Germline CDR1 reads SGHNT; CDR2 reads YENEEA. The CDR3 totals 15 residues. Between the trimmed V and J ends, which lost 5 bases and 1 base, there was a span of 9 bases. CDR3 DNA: TGTGCCAGCAGCGTACAGGGTTCTGGGGCCAACGTCCTGACTTTC. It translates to CASSVQGSGANVLTF.

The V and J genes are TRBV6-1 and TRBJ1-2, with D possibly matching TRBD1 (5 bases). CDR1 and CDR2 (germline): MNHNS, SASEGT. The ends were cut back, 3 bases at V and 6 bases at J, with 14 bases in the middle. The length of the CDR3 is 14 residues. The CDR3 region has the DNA TGTGCCAGCAGTGACCTGGACATCTTCCATGGCTACACCTTC. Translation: CASSDLDIFHGYTF.

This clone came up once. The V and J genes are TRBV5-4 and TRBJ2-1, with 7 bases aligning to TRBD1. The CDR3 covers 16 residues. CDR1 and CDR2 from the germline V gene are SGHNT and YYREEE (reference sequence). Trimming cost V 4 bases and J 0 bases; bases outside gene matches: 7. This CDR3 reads CASSPRGQHSYNEQFF. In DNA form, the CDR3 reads TGTGCCAGCAGCCCACGGGGACAGCACTCCTACAATGAGCAGTTCTTC.

The CDR3 sequence is CASRHSTDTQYF. For the CDR3, the DNA is TGTGCCAGCCGCCATAGCACAGATACGCAGTATTTT. The chain is built from TRBV6-2 or TRBV6-3 and TRBJ2-3; D gene ambiguous. Trimming cost V 8 bases and J 0 bases, with 6 bases left between them. This CDR3 is 12 amino acids long. Germline V CDR1 and CDR2: MNHEY, SVGEGT.

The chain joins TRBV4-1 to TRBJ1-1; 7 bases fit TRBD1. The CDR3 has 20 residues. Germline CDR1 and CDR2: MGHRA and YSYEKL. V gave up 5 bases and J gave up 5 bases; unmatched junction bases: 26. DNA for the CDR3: TGCGCCAGCAGCTCCCCAGGGGTGGGGGCAGGGGGTCCCGACAGGACTGAAGCTTTCTTT. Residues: CASSSPGVGAGGPDRTEAFF.

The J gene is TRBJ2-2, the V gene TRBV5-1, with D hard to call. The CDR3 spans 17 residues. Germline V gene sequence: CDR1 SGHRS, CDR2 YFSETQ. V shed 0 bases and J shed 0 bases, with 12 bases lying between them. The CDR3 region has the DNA TGCGCCAGCAGCTTGGGCCATAGGGATACGAACACCGGGGAGCTGTTTTTT. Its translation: CASSLGHRDTNTGELFF. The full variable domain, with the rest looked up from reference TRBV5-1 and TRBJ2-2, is KAGVTQTPRYLIKTRGQQVTLSCSPISGHRSVSWYQQTPGQGLQFLFEYFSETQRNKGNFPGRFSGRQFSNSRSEMNVSTLELGDSALYLCASSLGHRDTNTGELFFGEGSRLTVL.

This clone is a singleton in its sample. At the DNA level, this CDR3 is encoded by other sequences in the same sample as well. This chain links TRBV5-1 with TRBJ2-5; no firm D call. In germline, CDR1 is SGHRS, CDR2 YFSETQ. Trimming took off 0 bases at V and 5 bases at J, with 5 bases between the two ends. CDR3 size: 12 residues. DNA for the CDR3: TGCGCCAGCAGCTTGGCCGGGGAGACCCAGTACTTC. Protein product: CASSLAGETQYF.

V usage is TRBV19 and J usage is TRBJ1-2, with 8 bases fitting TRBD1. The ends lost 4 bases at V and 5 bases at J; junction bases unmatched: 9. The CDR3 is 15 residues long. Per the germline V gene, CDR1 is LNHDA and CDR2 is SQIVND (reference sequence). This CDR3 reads CASSRGQVGEYGYTF. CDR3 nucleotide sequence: TGTGCCAGTAGTAGGGGACAGGTGGGCGAGTATGGCTACACCTTC.

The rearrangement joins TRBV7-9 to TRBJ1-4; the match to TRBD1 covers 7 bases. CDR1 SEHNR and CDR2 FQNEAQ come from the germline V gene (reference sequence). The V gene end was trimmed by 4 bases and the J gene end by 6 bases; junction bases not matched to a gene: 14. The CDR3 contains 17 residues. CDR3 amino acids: CASSSRQGIADYEKLFF. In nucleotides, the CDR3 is TGTGCCAGCAGCTCCCGACAGGGCATAGCCGACTATGAAAAACTGTTTTTT.

CDR3 nucleotides: TGTGCCAGCAGAAGGGGGGCATCTAATGAAAAACTGTTTTTT. Residues: CASRRGASNEKLFF. This sequence joins TRBV6-5 and TRBJ1-4; tentatively, D is TRBD1 (6 bases). The CDR3 runs to 14 residues. Deletions cut 6 bases from V and 3 bases from J, with 11 bases between. Per the germline V gene, CDR1 is MNHEY and CDR2 is SVGAGI.

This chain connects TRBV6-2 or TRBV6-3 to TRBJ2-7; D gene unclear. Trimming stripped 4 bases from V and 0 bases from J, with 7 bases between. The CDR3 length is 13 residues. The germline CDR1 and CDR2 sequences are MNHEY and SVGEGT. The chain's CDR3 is CASSFKPSYEQYF. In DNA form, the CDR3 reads TGTGCCAGCAGTTTCAAACCCTCCTACGAGCAGTACTTC.

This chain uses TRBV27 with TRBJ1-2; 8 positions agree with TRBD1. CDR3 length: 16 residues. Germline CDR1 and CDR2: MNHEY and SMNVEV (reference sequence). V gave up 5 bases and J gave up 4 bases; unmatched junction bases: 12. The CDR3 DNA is TGTGCCAGCAGTCCCGCCGCCCCACAGGGGGTCTATGGCTACACCTTC. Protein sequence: CASSPAAPQGVYGYTF.

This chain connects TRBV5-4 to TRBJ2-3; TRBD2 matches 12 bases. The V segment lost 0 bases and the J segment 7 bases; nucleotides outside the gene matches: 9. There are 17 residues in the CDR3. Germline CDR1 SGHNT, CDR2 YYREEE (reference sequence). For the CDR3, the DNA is TGTGCCAGCAGCTTGGACCCCCTAGCGGGGGGGCCGAATACGCAGTATTTT. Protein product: CASSLDPLAGGPNTQYF.